A selection of T cell receptor beta chains follows, all from one sample in a study of T cell clonotyping in hematopoietic cell transplantation. Clones were sequenced by immunoSEQ multiplex PCR, and TCRdb holds only the in-frame ones, with some missing. Of approximately 44,000 clones in the sample, 95% are singletons; the top ten hold 0.85% to 1%. The sample comprised peripheral blood mononuclear cells. The receptors were gathered from a man aged 30-40 years in good health. Some clones in this sample may be carry-over from other donors' samples. Each CDR3 is given with its conserved first and last residue. Fields, in order: J gene, D gene, V gene, CDR3 DNA, CDR3 protein. The D gene is left open where the match is weak.

>TRBJ1-1|.|TRBV6-6
TGTGCCAGCAGAGGAAACAGGGCTTTGCACACTGAAGCTTTCTTT
CASRGNRALHTEAFF
>TRBJ2-1|TRBD2|TRBV7-6
TGTGCCAGCAGCTCGAGACTAGCGGGCAATGAGCAGTTCTTC
CASSSRLAGNEQFF
>TRBJ2-1|.|TRBV29-1
TGCAGCGTTGGGGGAATTGGAGGGTACAATGAGCAGTTCTTC
CSVGGIGGYNEQFF
>TRBJ2-7|.|TRBV27
TGTGCCAGCAGTTTAGGGCGAGGCGAGCAGTACTTC
CASSLGRGEQYF
>TRBJ1-4|.|TRBV4-1
TGCGCCAGCAGCCGAATCGCAGGGGCAAAGGAAAAACTGTTTTTT
CASSRIAGAKEKLFF
>TRBJ1-5|TRBD1|TRBV7-9
TGTGCCAGCAGCTTAGCCTTAGACAGGGAGGGAAATCAGCCCCAGCATTTT
CASSLALDREGNQPQHF
>TRBJ1-2|.|TRBV6-1
TGTGCCAGCAGTACCACAGTGTTGTATGGCTACACCTTC
CASSTTVLYGYTF
>TRBJ2-3|.|TRBV4-2
TGTGCCAGCAGCCAAGATTTTAGGCTCACAGATACGCAGTATTTT
CASSQDFRLTDTQYF
>TRBJ1-1|.|TRBV4-1
TGCGCCAGCAGCCAGTGGGGACAAACGAACACTGAAGCTTTCTTT
CASSQWGQTNTEAFF
>TRBJ2-5|.|TRBV30
TGTGCCTGGAGTGTACATTTAGAGACCCAGTACTTC
CAWSVHLETQYF
>TRBJ2-1|TRBD2|TRBV27
TGTGCCAGCAGTCACGGGACTAGGGGCAATGAGCAGTTCTTC
CASSHGTRGNEQFF
>TRBJ1-1|.|TRBV11-3
TGTGCCAGCAGCGAGCTTACTGAAGCTTTCTTT
CASSELTEAFF
>TRBJ1-1|.|TRBV7-9
TGTGCCAGCAGCGTAGACAGCGCGTCCACTGAAGCTTTCTTT
CASSVDSASTEAFF
>TRBJ1-1|TRBD1|TRBV2
TGTGCCGCAGCGACAGGGCGGGCTTTCTTT
CAAATGRAFF
>TRBJ2-7|.|TRBV20-1
TGCAGTGCCACAAAGGGGCGGGAGCAGTACTTC
CSATKGREQYF
>TRBJ2-2|.|TRBV21-1
TGTGCCAGCAGCAAAGGGAGGGACAGGCGGACCGGGGAGCTGTTTTTT
CASSKGRDRRTGELFF
>TRBJ1-1|.|TRBV10-3
TGTGCCATCACTTCAACCCCCGTCGGGGCTGAAGCTTTCTTT
CAITSTPVGAEAFF
>TRBJ1-5|.|TRBV19
TGTGCCAGTAGTATATCAGCAGGTCAGCCCCAGCATTTT
CASSISAGQPQHF
>TRBJ2-4|.|TRBV5-4
TGTGCCAGCAAGGACGCGCAGGGACGGAACATTCAGTACTTC
CASKDAQGRNIQYF
>TRBJ1-5|.|TRBV15
TGTGCCACCAGCAGAGATGGACGGGAGTTTCAGCCCCAGCATTTT
CATSRDGREFQPQHF
>TRBJ2-7|TRBD2|TRBV6-1
TGTGCCAGCACCTGGGCGGGAGTGCCGTACGAGCAGTACTTC
CASTWAGVPYEQYF
>TRBJ2-1|TRBD2|TRBV7-2
TGTGCCAGCAGCTCCCTAGCGGGACGTATGACCAATGAGCAGTTCTTC
CASSSLAGRMTNEQFF
>TRBJ1-2|.|TRBV5-6
TGTGCCAGCAGCTTAGAGGCGGGGGGAAGCTACACCTTC
CASSLEAGGSYTF
>TRBJ1-5|.|TRBV5-6
TGTGCCAGCAGCTTGTCCGGTATCGGCAATCAGCCCCAGCATTTT
CASSLSGIGNQPQHF
>TRBJ1-5|.|TRBV5-1
TGCGCCAGCAGCGGGGGACCCAATCAGCCCCAGCATTTT
CASSGGPNQPQHF
>TRBJ1-3|.|TRBV7-2
TGTGCCAGCAGCTCTGGAAACACCATATATTTT
CASSSGNTIYF
>TRBJ1-6|.|TRBV30
TGTGCCTGGGGGGGAGGGCACTCACCCCTCCACTTT
CAWGGGHSPLHF
>TRBJ2-7|.|TRBV29-1
TGCAGCGTTGGTTCAGGCTACTACGAGCAGTACTTC
CSVGSGYYEQYF
>TRBJ1-3|TRBD1|TRBV7-9
TGTGCCAGCAGCTCGGGACAGGGGACTGGAAACACCATATATTTT
CASSSGQGTGNTIYF